This T cell receptor (beta chain) derives from a study of T-cell memory formation after mild COVID-19. Barcoded TCR alpha and TCR beta cDNA libraries with UMIs came from 5'RACE using constant-segment primers. TCRdb re-derived calls from the 5' RACE reads in MiXCR, one entry per CDR3 protein. The data contain some 300,000 distinct CDR3 sequences, 20% of them singletons. This clonotype was counted a few times. Its specificity is not known. Study-level points and caveats: What remained unconfirmed was the SARS-CoV-2 specificity of second-wave clones peaking on day 37.

Sequencing was done on a sample of PBMCs or a T cell subset sorted from them (not recorded which). This TCR was sampled from a man aged 18 to 30 who had mild COVID-19 (a few samples of this study predate the infection). Cell type and time point are not known.

Here the CDR3 reads CASSYSWQGNTEAFF. CDR3 bases: TGTGCCAGCAGTTACTCGTGGCAGGGGAACACTGAAGCTTTCTTT. The V gene is TRBV6-5, the J gene TRBJ1-1; possible D gene TRBD1, 5 bases. Looked up from germline, CDR1 is MNHEY and CDR2 is SVGAGI. The CDR3 sequence is 15 residues long. Trimming shortened V by 0 bases and J by 1 base, and 9 bases separated the two germline ends.